One and the same sample provided the 2 T cell receptor beta chains below, sequenced in a study of T-cell memory formation after mild COVID-19. Each CDR3 protein is one row after TCRdb ran MiXCR on the 5' RACE reads. This sample has a few hundred thousand distinct CDR3 sequences, with roughly 15% found just once. Sequenced sample: PBMCs or a T cell subset sorted from them (not recorded which). The receptors originated from a man aged 18 to 29 who had mild COVID-19 (a few samples of this study predate the infection). Cell type and time point are not known.

The chain employs TRBV11-2 and TRBJ2-1, with 7 bases that match TRBD1. V lost 5 bases, J lost 9 bases, and 4 bases stayed unmatched. CDR3 size: 12 residues. Looked up from germline, CDR1 is SGHAT and CDR2 is FQNNGV. The CDR3 reads CASSQRQGEQFF. The CDR3 DNA follows: TGTGCCAGCAGCCAAAGACAGGGTGAGCAGTTCTTC.

The V and J genes are TRBV5-1 and TRBJ2-2; D possibly corresponds to TRBD1 (5 bases). Germline V gives CDR1 SGHRS, CDR2 YFSETQ. Between the trimmed V and J ends, which lost 4 bases and 0 bases, there was a span of 7 bases. The CDR3 is made up of 14 amino acids. CDR3 in DNA: TGCGCCAGCAGCCAGGGATCGAACACCGGGGAGCTGTTTTTT. Residues: CASSQGSNTGELFF.